Each of the 27 T cell receptor beta chains below was sequenced from the same sample in a study of cytomegalovirus exposure and HLA in healthy donors. The PCR employed 60 Vbeta primers together with 13 Jbeta primers. Libraries were prepared by immunoSEQ multiplex PCR; TCRdb keeps only in-frame clonotypes and omits some of them. The table includes 150,000 to 200,000 clones, over 60% detected once. The sequencing sample was made of PBMCs. The receptor source for this set is a woman in her forties in good health and CMV-seronegative.

The rearrangement links TRBV19 to TRBJ2-3, with 9 bases lining up with TRBD2. V was pared by 2 bases and J by 0 bases, with 3 bases of the junction left unmatched. In germline, CDR1 is LNHDA, CDR2 SQIVND (reference sequence). The CDR3 extends over 16 amino acids. In DNA, the CDR3 is TGTGCCAGTAGTATACTAGCGGGATCTAGCACAGATACGCAGTATTTT. The encoded protein is CASSILAGSSTDTQYF. The full variable domain, in which reference TRBV19 and TRBJ2-3 provide the parts outside the CDR3, is DGGITQSPKYLFRKEGQNVTLSCEQNLNHDAMYWYRQDPGQGLRLIYYSQIVNDFQKGDIAEGYSVSREKKESFPLTVTSAQKNPTAFYLCASSILAGSSTDTQYFGPGTRLTVL.

This sequence joins TRBV5-1 and TRBJ2-5, with 10 nucleotides matching TRBD2. The germline gives CDR1 SGHRS, CDR2 YFSETQ. Trimming cost V 0 bases and J 3 bases; bases outside gene matches: 8. The CDR3 sequence is 17 residues long. CDR3 sequence reads: CASSLVSLAGDEETQYF. In DNA, the CDR3 is TGCGCCAGCAGCTTGGTTTCGCTAGCGGGAGATGAAGAGACCCAGTACTTC.

The CDR3 here is CASSFLSGRGNEQFF. The CDR3, as DNA: TGTGCCAGCAGTTTCCTAAGCGGGAGGGGCAATGAGCAGTTCTTC. The chain combines TRBV27 with TRBJ2-1, with 10 positions matching TRBD2. Germline V lookup: CDR1 MNHEY, CDR2 SMNVEV (reference sequence). The CDR3 totals 15 residues. V lost 3 bases, J lost 6 bases, and 5 bases stayed unmatched.

The J gene is TRBJ2-1, the V gene TRBV19; 8 bases are a match to TRBD2. Germline V gene data show CDR1 as LNHDA and CDR2 as SQIVND (reference sequence). The CDR3 runs 16 residues. After removal of 1 base from V and 1 base from J, the junction contained 3 bases not matched to a gene. CDR3 sequence: CASSIGSSGSYNEQFF. The CDR3 DNA follows: TGTGCCAGTAGTATAGGGTCTAGCGGGTCCTACAATGAGCAGTTCTTC.

The V call is TRBV6-5, the J call TRBJ2-1; the D gene is possibly TRBD2 (5 bases). The germline V gene encodes CDR1 MNHEY and CDR2 SVGAGI. The CDR3 extends over 14 amino acids. Trimming took 4 bases from V and 6 from J, leaving 13 bases between them. CDR3 bases: TGTGCCAGCAGTTCCACCCAGGACTTCAATGAGCAGTTCTTC. Translating it yields CASSSTQDFNEQFF.

A remark on this clone: Other nucleotide sequences from this sample produce the same CDR3. The rearrangement uses TRBV7-2 and TRBJ1-4; perhaps TRBD1 as D (5 bases). Per germline, CDR1 SGHTA and CDR2 FQGNSA. The CDR3 is 14 residues long. V was shortened by 4 bases and J by 1 base, with 7 bases between the two germline ends. The CDR3 is CASSSGVTNEKLFF. In DNA form, the CDR3 reads TGTGCCAGCAGCTCGGGGGTAACTAATGAAAAACTGTTTTTT.

V and J are TRBV13 and TRBJ2-2, with 9 bases lining up with TRBD2. Per germline, CDR1 PRHDT and CDR2 FYEKMQ (reference sequence). Germline trimming cut 2 bases from V and 4 bases from J; bases unmatched to any gene: 11. CDR3 length: 18 residues. The DNA of the CDR3 is TGTGCCAGCAGCTTACGCCCGGGACTAGCAGTAGGCACCGGGGAGCTGTTTTTT. Amino acid sequence: CASSLRPGLAVGTGELFF.

The chain uses TRBV19 and TRBJ1-1; D is unresolved. V lost 7 bases to trimming and J lost 1 base, with 10 bases between them. CDR3 length: 13 residues. The V gene's germline CDR1 is LNHDA and CDR2 SQIVND (reference sequence). This CDR3 is CASMYTENTEAFF. CDR3 in DNA: TGTGCCAGTATGTATACAGAGAACACTGAAGCTTTCTTT.

The chain carries TRBV21-1 and TRBJ1-1; the table's TRBD1 call for D was not verified on the DNA. TRBV21-1 is a pseudogene segment. The CDR3 has 13 residues. The CDR3 DNA reads TGTGCCAGCAGCCGCCGACATCACACTGAAGCTTTCTTT. Translated, it gives CASSRRHHTEAFF.

The rearrangement joins TRBV28 to TRBJ2-1, with no clear D. This CDR3 contains 16 residues. CDR1 and CDR2 from the germline V gene are MDHEN and SYDVKM. Trimming removed 2 bases at V and 12 bases at J, with 23 bases between. The CDR3 nucleotides are TGTGCCAGCAGTTTAATAGTAGTGGTCGGCCCCGCGGCGCAGTTCTTC. This encodes CASSLIVVVGPAAQFF.

The genes are TRBV11-1 and TRBJ2-1; 13 positions match TRBD2. Germline V gene sequence: CDR1 SGHAT, CDR2 FQDESV (reference sequence). This CDR3 is 16 amino acids long. The V segment lost 5 bases and the J segment 4 bases; nucleotides outside the gene matches: 5. The CDR3 spells CASSPKGLAGYNEQFF. The CDR3 region has the DNA TGTGCCAGCAGCCCAAAGGGACTAGCGGGGTACAATGAGCAGTTCTTC. Based on the CDR3 plus reference TRBV11-1 and TRBJ2-1, the full variable domain is EAEVAQSPRYKITEKSQAVAFWCDPISGHATLYWYRQILGQGPELLVQFQDESVVDDSQLPKDRFSAERLKGVDSTLKIQPAELGDSAMYLCASSPKGLAGYNEQFFGPGTRLTVL.

V and J are TRBV11-3 and TRBJ2-3; tentatively, D is TRBD1 (6 bases). This CDR3 comprises 13 residues. Between the trimmed V and J ends, which lost 3 bases and 4 bases, there was a span of 8 bases. In germline, CDR1 is SGHNT, CDR2 YENEEA. The CDR3 loop is CASSFPGADTQYF. For the CDR3, the DNA is TGTGCCAGCAGCTTTCCAGGGGCAGATACGCAGTATTTT.

This clone turned up a few times. The chain has TRBV27 and TRBJ1-1, with 8 bases matching TRBD1. CDR1 and CDR2 from the germline V gene are MNHEY and SMNVEV (reference sequence). Losses at the gene ends were 5 bases for V and 4 bases for J; bases not matched to a gene: 6. This CDR3 contains 14 residues. The CDR3 sequence: CASSSRGLGTEAFF. The DNA for the CDR3 is TGTGCCAGCAGTAGCAGGGGGCTTGGCACTGAAGCTTTCTTT.

The V call is TRBV7-9, the J call TRBJ1-2; 8 bases fit TRBD1. CDR1 and CDR2 from the germline V gene are SEHNR and FQNEAQ (reference sequence). The CDR3 contains 15 residues. V dropped 5 bases and J dropped 6; count of bases not matched to a gene: 11. The DNA for the CDR3 is TGTGCCAGCAGCCAACCTCAGGGGGCGGAGGATGGCTACACCTTC. Protein sequence: CASSQPQGAEDGYTF.

J is TRBJ1-1 and V is TRBV5-6, with TRBD1 matching 9 bases. This CDR3 spans 15 amino acids. J gave up 6 bases and V 4 bases, and 10 bases lay outside the gene matches. CDR1 is SGHDT and CDR2 is YYEEEE in the germline V gene. CDR3 bases: TGTGCCAGCAGCGTTAAGGGACAGGGAGGGTCTGAAGCTTTCTTT. It specifies CASSVKGQGGSEAFF.

The chain couples TRBV7-2 to TRBJ2-7, with D possibly matching TRBD2 (6 bases). In germline, CDR1 is SGHTA, CDR2 FQGNSA. Trimming left V 6 bases short and J 7 bases short, with 22 bases between. The CDR3 consists of 15 residues. The CDR3 DNA sequence: TGTGCCAGCAGTTTCCAAACGGGACTCCCGGGGGAGCAGTACTTC. It specifies CASSFQTGLPGEQYF.

The chain carries TRBV4-3 and TRBJ1-2, with 7 bases aligning to TRBD1. Germline V gene data show CDR1 as LGHNA and CDR2 as YSLEER. With V trimmed by 4 bases and J by 2 bases, 7 bases remained unmatched. The CDR3 is 15 residues long. The CDR3: CASSRTSGQNYGYTF. CDR3 in DNA: TGCGCCAGCAGCCGAACGTCGGGACAGAACTATGGCTACACCTTC.

The chain links TRBV4-2 to TRBJ1-2, with D hard to call. CDR1 and CDR2 (germline): LGHNA, YNFKEQ. V lost 0 bases to trimming and J lost 8 bases, with 10 bases between them. This CDR3 is 13 amino acids long. The CDR3 DNA follows: TGTGCCAGCAGCCAAGATACTCTTGCGGGCTACACCTTC. It yields the protein CASSQDTLAGYTF.

The chain couples TRBV20-1 to TRBJ2-7; D possibly corresponds to TRBD1 (6 bases). The CDR3 consists of 11 residues. Germline values: CDR1 DFQATT, CDR2 SNEGSKA (reference sequence). V lost 8 bases and J lost 3, with 11 bases in between. The CDR3 here is CSTGTHYEQYF. CDR3 DNA: TGCAGTACCGGGACACACTACGAGCAGTACTTC.

The rearrangement joins TRBV5-1 to TRBJ2-3; a possible D gene is TRBD1 (6 bases). Germline V gene sequence: CDR1 SGHRS, CDR2 YFSETQ. The CDR3 loop spans 15 amino acids. Trimming stripped 0 bases from V and 4 bases from J, with 12 bases between. CDR3 amino acids: CASSLDGEGADTQYF. The CDR3 DNA sequence: TGCGCCAGCAGCTTGGACGGAGAGGGGGCAGATACGCAGTATTTT.

This chain connects TRBV6-6 to TRBJ1-5; 8 nucleotides align to TRBD1. Losses at the gene ends were 7 bases for V and 4 bases for J; bases not matched to a gene: 6. The germline V gene encodes CDR1 MNHNY and CDR2 SVGAGI (reference sequence). The CDR3 loop spans 14 amino acids. The CDR3 loop reads CASTRQGMNQPQHF. CDR3 DNA sequence: TGTGCCAGCACCCGACAGGGGATGAATCAGCCCCAGCATTTT.

The CDR3 sequence is CASSLGGDRNQPQHF. DNA of the CDR3: TGTGCCAGCAGCCTGGGGGGAGATCGGAATCAGCCCCAGCATTTT. This chain uses TRBV7-9 with TRBJ1-5, with D possibly being TRBD1 (5 bases). This CDR3 comprises 15 residues. V shed 5 bases and J shed 4 bases, with 15 bases lying between them. Germline V gene lookup returns CDR1 SEHNR and CDR2 FQNEAQ (reference sequence). The complete variable domain, with remaining parts taken from reference TRBV7-9 and TRBJ1-5, reads DTGVSQNPRHKITKRGQNVTFRCDPISEHNRLYWYRQTLGQGPEFLTYFQNEAQLEKSRLLSDRFSAERPKGSFSTLEIQRTEQGDSAMYLCASSLGGDRNQPQHFGDGTRLSIL.

The rearrangement uses TRBV30 and TRBJ1-5; D is ambiguous. Trimming cost V 5 bases and J 4 bases, with 12 bases left between them. The CDR3 sequence is 13 residues long. Germline loops: CDR1 GTSNPN, CDR2 SVGIG (reference sequence). In DNA, the CDR3 is TGTGCCTGGGGAATTCGGGGTAATCAGCCCCAGCATTTT. Amino acids: CAWGIRGNQPQHF.

The V gene is TRBV7-9, the J gene TRBJ2-1; perhaps TRBD1 as D (6 bases). Looked up from germline, CDR1 is SEHNR and CDR2 is FQNEAQ (reference sequence). V gave up 1 base and J gave up 6 bases, with 7 bases separating them. The CDR3 consists of 13 residues. CDR3 DNA: TGTGCCAGCAGCTTAGGGGGGCGCAATGAGCAGTTCTTC. Translating it yields CASSLGGRNEQFF. Combining the CDR3 with reference TRBV7-9 and TRBJ2-1 gives the whole variable domain DTGVSQNPRHKITKRGQNVTFRCDPISEHNRLYWYRQTLGQGPEFLTYFQNEAQLEKSRLLSDRFSAERPKGSFSTLEIQRTEQGDSAMYLCASSLGGRNEQFFGPGTRLTVL.

V gene TRBV5-1 combines with J gene TRBJ2-3, with D possibly TRBD2 on 8 matching bases. V gave up 4 bases and J gave up 0 bases, with 18 bases separating them. Germline assignment: CDR1 SGHRS and CDR2 YFSETQ. The CDR3 sequence is 17 residues long. The CDR3 sequence: CASSLGGDSTSTDTQYF. The CDR3 DNA follows: TGCGCCAGCAGCCTCGGGGGGGACAGCACTAGCACAGATACGCAGTATTTT. Full variable domain (rest looked up from reference TRBV5-1 and TRBJ2-3): KAGVTQTPRYLIKTRGQQVTLSCSPISGHRSVSWYQQTPGQGLQFLFEYFSETQRNKGNFPGRFSGRQFSNSRSEMNVSTLELGDSALYLCASSLGGDSTSTDTQYFGPGTRLTVL.

This chain uses TRBV7-2 with TRBJ1-2; D is unclear. V was trimmed by 4 bases and J by 2 bases, leaving 11 bases between them. The CDR3 runs 14 residues. The germline gives CDR1 SGHTA, CDR2 FQGNSA. CDR3 protein: CASSSASGNYGYTF. Written as DNA, the CDR3 is TGTGCCAGCAGCTCCGCCTCAGGAAACTATGGCTACACCTTC.

The chain joins TRBV5-6 to TRBJ2-3; perhaps TRBD1 as D (6 bases). The ends were cut back, 2 bases at V and 6 bases at J, with 13 bases in the middle. Germline V CDR1 and CDR2: SGHDT, YYEEEE. CDR3 size: 14 residues. The CDR3 sequence: CASSFRGPADTQYF. For the CDR3, the DNA is TGTGCCAGCAGCTTCAGGGGTCCCGCGGATACGCAGTATTTT.